These T cell receptor beta chains were read from a single sample in a study of shared clonotypes between healthy human individuals. Method: immunoSEQ multiplex PCR; TCRdb's copy keeps in-frame clones and lacks some. Among 650,000 to 750,000 clones listed, around 72% were seen once. The specimen was memory CD4+ T cells sorted from blood. The receptor source for this set is a woman in her thirties in good health. CDR3s include the opening cysteine and the closing phenylalanine or tryptophan. Fields, in order: D gene, J gene, clone size, V gene, CDR3 DNA, CDR3 protein. A D gene is named only where the DNA matches it firmly. Expanded clones get a size class; other rows say once, few or many, or leave the size out.

D gene: .
J gene: TRBJ2-2
clone size: .
V gene: TRBV27
CDR3 DNA: TGTGCCAGCAGTTTAAGGTCACCATCGACAACGAACACCGGGGAGCTGTTTTTT
CDR3 protein: CASSLRSPSTTNTGELFF

D gene: .
J gene: TRBJ1-1
clone size: .
V gene: TRBV19
CDR3 DNA: TGTGCCAGTAGTATCGCAGGGGACGGTGAAGCTTTCTTT
CDR3 protein: CASSIAGDGEAFF

D gene: TRBD1
J gene: TRBJ2-1
clone size: .
V gene: TRBV6-1
CDR3 DNA: TGTGCCATCTGGGGACAGGGGGTGGATGAGCAGTTCTTC
CDR3 protein: CAIWGQGVDEQFF

D gene: .
J gene: TRBJ2-2
clone size: .
V gene: TRBV11-2
CDR3 DNA: TGTGCCAGCAGCCTAGGAAGGAGGGGGGAGCTGTTTTTT
CDR3 protein: CASSLGRRGELFF

D gene: .
J gene: TRBJ2-7
clone size: .
V gene: TRBV6-1
CDR3 DNA: TGTGCCAGCAGTAAGGACCGGGAGTACGAGCAGTACTTC
CDR3 protein: CASSKDREYEQYF

D gene: .
J gene: TRBJ2-6
clone size: many
V gene: TRBV2
CDR3 DNA: TGTGCCAGCACCCGAATGTCCGGGGCCAACGTCCTGACTTTC
CDR3 protein: CASTRMSGANVLTF

D gene: TRBD2
J gene: TRBJ2-5
clone size: once
V gene: TRBV9
CDR3 DNA: TGTGCCAGCAGCGTAGGACTAGCGGGATCCGTCGGGACCCAGTACTTC
CDR3 protein: CASSVGLAGSVGTQYF

D gene: TRBD2
J gene: TRBJ2-2
clone size: few
V gene: TRBV2
CDR3 DNA: TGTGCCAGCAGAGTAGGGAATAGCGGGATAAGCGGGGAGCTGTTTTTT
CDR3 protein: CASRVGNSGISGELFF

D gene: TRBD2
J gene: TRBJ2-1
clone size: once
V gene: TRBV5-4
CDR3 DNA: TGTGCCAGCAGCTTGGCCAAGGCTAGCGGGAGCGTTAGCTCCTACAATGAGCAGTTCTTC
CDR3 protein: CASSLAKASGSVSSYNEQFF

D gene: TRBD2
J gene: TRBJ2-7
clone size: .
V gene: TRBV7-8
CDR3 DNA: TGTGCCAGCAGCCTGACTAGCGGGATCTCCTACGAGCAGTACTTC
CDR3 protein: CASSLTSGISYEQYF

D gene: .
J gene: TRBJ2-2
clone size: .
V gene: TRBV19
CDR3 DNA: TGTGCCAGTAGTATGATAGGGGTAAACACCGGGGAGCTGTTTTTT
CDR3 protein: CASSMIGVNTGELFF

D gene: .
J gene: TRBJ2-2
clone size: many
V gene: TRBV25-1
CDR3 DNA: TGTGCCAGCAGTGACGATACCGGGCCAAACACCGGGGAGCTGTTTTTT
CDR3 protein: CASSDDTGPNTGELFF

D gene: .
J gene: TRBJ2-7
clone size: .
V gene: TRBV21-1
CDR3 DNA: TGTGCCAGCAGCCTAAAGGGGCCCTCGGGGGGGGGCCCCTACGAGCAGTACTTC
CDR3 protein: CASSLKGPSGGGPYEQYF

D gene: .
J gene: TRBJ2-7
clone size: .
V gene: TRBV25-1
CDR3 DNA: TGTGCCAGCAGCCCCGGGGAGGGGACAGACATCTACGAGCAGTACTTC
CDR3 protein: CASSPGEGTDIYEQYF

D gene: .
J gene: TRBJ1-2
clone size: .
V gene: TRBV28
CDR3 DNA: TGTGCCAGCAGCCCCGGGGGTGGCTACACCTTC
CDR3 protein: CASSPGGGYTF

D gene: TRBD2
J gene: TRBJ2-3
clone size: .
V gene: TRBV6-5
CDR3 DNA: TGTGCCAGCAGGAGACTAGCGGGAGGGAGGGATACGCAGTATTTT
CDR3 protein: CASRRLAGGRDTQYF

D gene: .
J gene: TRBJ2-7
clone size: .
V gene: TRBV6-1
CDR3 DNA: TGTGCCAGCAGGATAGATTACGAGCAGTACTTC
CDR3 protein: CASRIDYEQYF

D gene: .
J gene: TRBJ2-3
clone size: .
V gene: TRBV2
CDR3 DNA: TGTGCCAGCAGTAGGACACTCTATAGGGCGCCACGAGATACGCAGTATTTT
CDR3 protein: CASSRTLYRAPRDTQYF

D gene: .
J gene: TRBJ1-5
clone size: .
V gene: TRBV18
CDR3 DNA: TGTGCCAGCTCACCTGGGGGCAATCAGCCCCAGCATTTT
CDR3 protein: CASSPGGNQPQHF

D gene: TRBD1
J gene: TRBJ2-5
clone size: few
V gene: TRBV18
CDR3 DNA: TGTGCCAGCTCACCAGGTAGACAGGGAGAGACCCAGTACTTC
CDR3 protein: CASSPGRQGETQYF

D gene: .
J gene: TRBJ1-2
clone size: .
V gene: TRBV10-3
CDR3 DNA: TGTGCCATCAGTGCCGTGGAGACCTATGGCTACACCTTC
CDR3 protein: CAISAVETYGYTF

D gene: TRBD2
J gene: TRBJ2-2
clone size: .
V gene: TRBV5-1
CDR3 DNA: TGCGCCAGCCACCGGCTAGCGGGGGGCACCGGGGAGCTGTTTTTT
CDR3 protein: CASHRLAGGTGELFF

D gene: .
J gene: TRBJ1-2
clone size: .
V gene: TRBV27
CDR3 DNA: TGTGCCAGCAGCCCTGTCGGGTTGGGGGTAAAGGATGGCTACACCTTC
CDR3 protein: CASSPVGLGVKDGYTF

D gene: .
J gene: TRBJ1-5
clone size: few
V gene: TRBV27
CDR3 DNA: TGTGCCAGCAGGAGGGGGTTACGGCAGCCCCAGCATTTT
CDR3 protein: CASRRGLRQPQHF

D gene: TRBD1
J gene: TRBJ2-5
clone size: .
V gene: TRBV5-1
CDR3 DNA: TGCGCCAGCAGCCAAGGACAGGGGGCTGAGACCCAGTACTTC
CDR3 protein: CASSQGQGAETQYF

D gene: .
J gene: TRBJ1-5
clone size: few
V gene: TRBV27
CDR3 DNA: TGTGCCAGCAGTACCAGGCGCAATCAGCCCCAGCATTTT
CDR3 protein: CASSTRRNQPQHF

D gene: .
J gene: TRBJ2-3
clone size: .
V gene: TRBV5-1
CDR3 DNA: TGCGCCAGCAGCTTGCCGTCAGATACGCAGTATTTT
CDR3 protein: CASSLPSDTQYF

D gene: .
J gene: TRBJ1-1
clone size: .
V gene: TRBV5-8
CDR3 DNA: TGTGCCAGCAGCTTGGTGAGACAGCAAATGAACACTGAAGCTTTCTTT
CDR3 protein: CASSLVRQQMNTEAFF

D gene: .
J gene: TRBJ2-7
clone size: .
V gene: TRBV5-4
CDR3 DNA: TGTGCCAGCAGTCTACAGGGTTCCTACGAGCAGTACTTC
CDR3 protein: CASSLQGSYEQYF

D gene: TRBD2
J gene: TRBJ2-3
clone size: many
V gene: TRBV5-1
CDR3 DNA: TGCGCCAGCAGCGGACTAGCGGGAGAAGATACGCAGTATTTT
CDR3 protein: CASSGLAGEDTQYF

D gene: .
J gene: TRBJ2-7
clone size: .
V gene: TRBV28
CDR3 DNA: TGTGCCAGCAGCTCACCCAGGGAAACCTACGAGCAGTACTTC
CDR3 protein: CASSSPRETYEQYF

D gene: .
J gene: TRBJ2-3
clone size: few
V gene: TRBV28
CDR3 DNA: TGTGCCAGTAGTAGCACAGATACGCAGTATTTT
CDR3 protein: CASSSTDTQYF

D gene: .
J gene: TRBJ2-7
clone size: .
V gene: TRBV6-5
CDR3 DNA: TGTGCCAGCAGTTACTCCCTACAGCCCTACGAGCAGTACTTC
CDR3 protein: CASSYSLQPYEQYF

D gene: .
J gene: TRBJ2-3
clone size: .
V gene: TRBV6-1
CDR3 DNA: TGTGCCAGCAGAAGGGACCCGCACACAGATACGCAGTATTTT
CDR3 protein: CASRRDPHTDTQYF

D gene: .
J gene: TRBJ1-4
clone size: .
V gene: TRBV6-5
CDR3 DNA: TGTGCCAGCAGTTTGCATGGCCTGTTAGCGGGAAAACTGTTTTTT
CDR3 protein: CASSLHGLLAGKLFF

D gene: .
J gene: TRBJ2-1
clone size: few
V gene: TRBV4-1
CDR3 DNA: TGCGCCAGCAGCCAAGATGGTAGCGGATCCTACAATGAGCAGTTCTTC
CDR3 protein: CASSQDGSGSYNEQFF

D gene: .
J gene: TRBJ1-1
clone size: .
V gene: TRBV5-1
CDR3 DNA: TGCGCCAGCAGCTTGGGGGACAACACTGAAGCTTTCTTT
CDR3 protein: CASSLGDNTEAFF

D gene: .
J gene: TRBJ1-2
clone size: .
V gene: TRBV7-6
CDR3 DNA: TGTGCCAGCAGCTTAGCCCCCGACAGGACCGACTATGGCTACACCTTC
CDR3 protein: CASSLAPDRTDYGYTF

D gene: .
J gene: TRBJ2-5
clone size: .
V gene: TRBV7-8
CDR3 DNA: TGTGCCAGCAGCCGGACTGTCTCCGGGGAGACCCAGTACTTC
CDR3 protein: CASSRTVSGETQYF